Below are 8 T cell receptor beta chains sequenced from a single sample in a study of breast tumors, draining lymph nodes, adjacent tissues. TCRdb processed the multiplex PCR reads anew with MiXCR; each CDR3 protein has one entry. The sample yields about 270,000 distinct CDR3 sequences, over 30% seen once. Samples came from axillary lymph nodes draining the breast cancer. The sequencing sample was made of axillary lymph node tissue. Receptor source: a female donor with breast cancer. Some clones in this sample may be carry-over from other donors' samples.

This clonotype was observed a handful of times. The chain combines TRBV19 with TRBJ2-1; TRBD1 might be the D (8 bases). The CDR3 length is 15 residues. Trimming left V 4 bases short and J 2 bases short, with 12 bases between. In germline, CDR1 is LNHDA, CDR2 SQIVND (reference sequence). CDR3 sequence (DNA): TGTGCCAGTAGTAAAACAGGGGGGGCCTACAATGAGCAGTTCTTC. It yields the protein CASSKTGGAYNEQFF.

The CDR3 nucleotides read TGTGCCAGCAGCCCGGGGACTAGAGCGGGCCGGGAGACCCAGTACTTC. Amino acids: CASSPGTRAGRETQYF. This chain uses TRBV11-3 with TRBJ2-5, with 8 bases fitting TRBD2. The CDR3 spans 16 residues. CDR1 and CDR2 (germline): SGHNT, YENEEA. V trimming: 5 bases; J trimming: 5 bases; junction bases outside the gene matches: 13.

This clonotype was observed once. The chain links TRBV7-4 to TRBJ2-2, with 10 bases that match TRBD1. This CDR3 spans 18 amino acids. Germline CDR1 SGHVT, CDR2 SQSDAQ. Trimming at V came to 3 bases and at J to 7 bases, leaving 14 bases not matched to a gene. CDR3 sequence: CASSFEISVGTGVGELFF. Here the CDR3 DNA reads TGTGCCAGCAGCTTTGAGATATCCGTGGGGACAGGGGTCGGGGAGCTGTTTTTT.

This clonotype was counted many times. The chain joins TRBV20-1 to TRBJ2-1, with 14 bases matching TRBD2. The CDR3 runs 15 residues. V shed 1 base and J 10 bases; nucleotides not matched to a gene: 6. CDR1 and CDR2 (germline): DFQATT, SNEGSKA (reference sequence). Here the CDR3 DNA reads TGCAGTGCTAGAGTCCTAGGACTAGCGGGAGGAGAGCAGTTCTTC. It specifies CSARVLGLAGGEQFF.

This clonotype was seen repeatedly, ten times or more. The CDR3: CASSPLVDVTQYF. The CDR3 nucleotides are TGCGCCAGCAGCCCCCTCGTGGACGTGACCCAGTACTTC. This chain joins TRBV5-1 and TRBJ2-5; D not resolved. V dropped 4 bases and J dropped 7 bases, with 14 bases sitting between them. Germline V gives CDR1 SGHRS, CDR2 YFSETQ. The CDR3 sequence is 13 residues long.

The sample holds a few counts of this clonotype. This may come from a read error, since a much larger clone is one base off. The chain recombines TRBV20-1 with TRBJ2-5; D not resolved. Germline V gene sequence: CDR1 DFQATT, CDR2 SNEGSKA (reference sequence). This CDR3 is built from 11 residues. The CDR3 is CSASGPETQSF. CDR3 DNA: TGCAGTGCTAGCGGACCGGAGACCCAGTCCTTC.

This clonotype was seen ten or more times. This rearrangement joins TRBV19 to TRBJ2-7; the match to TRBD2 covers 7 bases. The CDR3 is 15 residues long. Germline trimming cut 7 bases from V and 0 bases from J; bases unmatched to any gene: 9. Germline values: CDR1 LNHDA, CDR2 SQIVND (reference sequence). The CDR3 reads CASNPGRGLSYEQYF. The CDR3 bases are TGTGCCAGTAACCCGGGGAGGGGACTCTCCTACGAGCAGTACTTC.

The rearrangement joins TRBV20-1 to TRBJ2-5; 7 nucleotides align to TRBD2. CDR3 length: 18 amino acids. V trimming: 6 bases; J trimming: 1 base; junction bases outside the gene matches: 20. Germline assignment: CDR1 DFQATT and CDR2 SNEGSKA (reference sequence). The CDR3 spells CSAPRPWEGAALQETQYF. The CDR3 DNA is TGCAGTGCCCCCCGGCCGTGGGAGGGAGCGGCCCTCCAAGAGACCCAGTACTTC.